This is a list of T cell receptor beta chains from one sample in a study of PD-1 blockade in classical Hodgkin lymphoma. Clones were read by immunoSEQ multiplex PCR, and TCRdb kept only the in-frame ones, dropping some. This sample has about 41,000 clones; 70% to 90% occur once, and the top ten carry just over 5.5%. The source material was peripheral blood mononuclear cells (PBMCs), sampled before the second cycle of nivolumab. The receptors were sampled from a human donor with classical Hodgkin lymphoma. Each CDR3 is given with its conserved first and last residue. The D gene is left open where the match is weak. Not all rows give a size; the values are once, few, many and, for expanded clones, a class.

j_gene: TRBJ2-7; v_gene: TRBV6-1; d_gene: NA; abundance: once; CDR3aa: CASSEWGGGGSYEQYF; CDR3nt: TGTGCCAGCAGTGAATGGGGAGGGGGTGGCTCCTACGAGCAGTACTTC
j_gene: TRBJ2-5; v_gene: TRBV6-4; d_gene: NA; abundance: NA; CDR3aa: CASSSIEGETQYF; CDR3nt: TGTGCCAGCAGTTCGATAGAGGGGGAGACCCAGTACTTC
j_gene: TRBJ2-5; v_gene: TRBV2; d_gene: TRBD1; abundance: NA; CDR3aa: CASSERTGVEETQYF; CDR3nt: TGTGCCAGCAGTGAGAGGACAGGGGTAGAGGAGACCCAGTACTTC
j_gene: TRBJ2-6; v_gene: TRBV7-3; d_gene: TRBD1; abundance: NA; CDR3aa: CASSPIATGLSGANVLTF; CDR3nt: TGTGCCAGCAGCCCCATCGCGACAGGGCTCTCTGGGGCCAACGTCCTGACTTTC
j_gene: TRBJ2-7; v_gene: TRBV6-4; d_gene: NA; abundance: NA; CDR3aa: CASRYIDPLRAESSYEQYF; CDR3nt: TGTGCCAGCAGGTACATCGACCCCCTGCGAGCGGAGAGCTCCTACGAGCAGTACTTC
j_gene: TRBJ1-2; v_gene: TRBV5-8; d_gene: TRBD1; abundance: NA; CDR3aa: CASSWGQGRGYTF; CDR3nt: TGTGCCAGCAGCTGGGGACAGGGTCGAGGCTACACCTTC
j_gene: TRBJ1-1; v_gene: TRBV4-1; d_gene: NA; abundance: NA; CDR3aa: CASSPPAGTPDKVF; CDR3nt: TGCGCCAGCAGCCCCCCCGCCGGGACGCCCGATAAGGTCTTT
j_gene: TRBJ2-3; v_gene: TRBV5-1; d_gene: NA; abundance: NA; CDR3aa: CASKRGLGGTDTQYF; CDR3nt: TGCGCCAGCAAAAGAGGGTTGGGGGGCACAGATACGCAGTATTTT
j_gene: TRBJ1-5; v_gene: TRBV28; d_gene: NA; abundance: NA; CDR3aa: CASSLSGIRENQPQHF; CDR3nt: TGTGCCAGCAGTTTATCTGGCATTAGGGAGAATCAGCCCCAGCATTTT
j_gene: TRBJ2-5; v_gene: TRBV7-3; d_gene: NA; abundance: few; CDR3aa: CASSPAAQETQYF; CDR3nt: TGTGCCAGCAGCCCAGCGGCCCAAGAGACCCAGTACTTC
j_gene: TRBJ2-6; v_gene: TRBV29-1; d_gene: TRBD2; abundance: NA; CDR3aa: CSVEDLGGGRGANVLTF; CDR3nt: TGCAGCGTTGAAGATCTGGGCGGCGGGAGGGGGGCCAACGTCCTGACTTTC
j_gene: TRBJ2-7; v_gene: TRBV28; d_gene: TRBD1; abundance: NA; CDR3aa: CASRPYYEQGLTYEQYF; CDR3nt: TGTGCCAGCAGGCCGTACTATGAACAGGGGCTGACCTACGAGCAGTACTTC
j_gene: TRBJ2-3; v_gene: TRBV27; d_gene: NA; abundance: NA; CDR3aa: CASSFYRTSTDTQYF; CDR3nt: TGTGCCAGCAGTTTCTATCGGACCAGCACAGATACGCAGTATTTT
j_gene: TRBJ2-2; v_gene: TRBV21-1; d_gene: NA; abundance: NA; CDR3aa: CASSKGGQAGELFF; CDR3nt: TGTGCCAGCAGCAAAGGGGGGCAGGCCGGGGAGCTGTTTTTT
j_gene: TRBJ2-1; v_gene: TRBV27; d_gene: NA; abundance: NA; CDR3aa: CASSHPGRNNEQFF; CDR3nt: TGTGCCAGCAGTCACCCGGGACGGAACAATGAGCAGTTCTTC
j_gene: TRBJ2-7; v_gene: TRBV7-8; d_gene: TRBD1; abundance: NA; CDR3aa: CASSSDRVDYEQYF; CDR3nt: TGTGCCAGCAGCAGTGACAGGGTCGACTACGAGCAGTACTTC
j_gene: TRBJ2-3; v_gene: TRBV5-5; d_gene: NA; abundance: NA; CDR3aa: CASSSTTSTDTQYF; CDR3nt: TGTGCCAGCAGCTCCACCACTAGCACAGATACGCAGTATTTT
j_gene: TRBJ2-7; v_gene: TRBV4-2; d_gene: NA; abundance: NA; CDR3aa: CASSQELARDSEQYF; CDR3nt: TGTGCCAGCAGCCAAGAGCTAGCAAGGGACTCCGAGCAGTACTTC
j_gene: TRBJ2-1; v_gene: TRBV7-2; d_gene: TRBD1; abundance: NA; CDR3aa: CASSPHRGGTNEQFF; CDR3nt: TGTGCCAGCAGCCCCCACAGGGGTGGTACAAATGAGCAGTTCTTC
j_gene: TRBJ1-4; v_gene: TRBV28; d_gene: TRBD1; abundance: NA; CDR3aa: CASSLTGAPNEKLFF; CDR3nt: TGTGCCAGCAGTTTAACAGGGGCGCCCAATGAAAAACTGTTTTTT
j_gene: TRBJ1-2; v_gene: TRBV9; d_gene: NA; abundance: few; CDR3aa: CASSTTENYGYTF; CDR3nt: TGTGCCAGCAGCACGACAGAGAACTATGGCTACACCTTC
j_gene: TRBJ2-3; v_gene: TRBV5-1; d_gene: NA; abundance: NA; CDR3aa: CASSLVGATDTQYF; CDR3nt: TGCGCCAGCAGCTTGGTAGGGGCAACAGATACGCAGTATTTT
j_gene: TRBJ2-3; v_gene: TRBV5-1; d_gene: TRBD2; abundance: NA; CDR3aa: CASKVRDYPNTDTQYF; CDR3nt: TGCGCCAGCAAGGTTCGGGACTACCCTAACACAGATACGCAGTATTTT
j_gene: TRBJ2-3; v_gene: TRBV6-1; d_gene: NA; abundance: few; CDR3aa: CASSEWRNQGGSTDTQYF; CDR3nt: TGTGCCAGCAGTGAGTGGCGGAACCAGGGGGGATCCACAGATACGCAGTATTTT
j_gene: TRBJ2-2; v_gene: TRBV7-6; d_gene: NA; abundance: NA; CDR3aa: CASSLDRTGELFF; CDR3nt: TGTGCCAGCAGCTTAGACCGGACCGGGGAGCTGTTTTTT
j_gene: TRBJ2-7; v_gene: TRBV29-1; d_gene: NA; abundance: NA; CDR3aa: CSVVWRAEQYF; CDR3nt: TGCAGCGTTGTTTGGAGGGCCGAGCAGTACTTC
j_gene: TRBJ2-2; v_gene: TRBV7-2; d_gene: TRBD2; abundance: few; CDR3aa: CASSPTSGANTGELFF; CDR3nt: TGTGCCAGCAGCCCTACTAGCGGGGCGAACACCGGGGAGCTGTTTTTT
j_gene: TRBJ2-7; v_gene: TRBV7-7; d_gene: NA; abundance: NA; CDR3aa: CASSLGGGTEQYF; CDR3nt: TGTGCCAGCAGCTTAGGGGGGGGGACAGAGCAGTACTTC
j_gene: TRBJ2-2; v_gene: TRBV2; d_gene: NA; abundance: NA; CDR3aa: CASSEALPNANTGELFF; CDR3nt: TGTGCCAGCAGTGAAGCGCTTCCCAACGCGAACACCGGGGAGCTGTTTTTT